This T cell receptor beta chain was retrieved from a study of T cells in Graves' hyperthyroidism and ophthalmopathy. This clonotype was observed at least ten times. The investigators amplified TCR beta CDR3 regions from RNA transcripts. A set of HTBI primers served as the primers for a first-round RT-PCR of the TCR CDR3. TCRdb reanalysed the multiplex PCR reads using MiXCR and keeps one entry per CDR3 protein. This table holds around 600,000 distinct CDR3 sequences, about a sixth found once. At least 3 on the Clinical Activity Score was recorded for ophthalmopathy patients, who also had NOSPECS grade at least 4 and duration under 3 months. Lactation, pregnancy, other autoimmune disease or uncontrolled infection led to exclusion of patients. Diagnostic decisions used clinical symptoms, serum thyroxine and TRAb, thyroid ultrasound and orbital computed tomography. The CDR3 covers 16 residues. Germline lookup yields CDR1 SEHNR and CDR2 FQNEAQ (reference sequence). V lost 5 bases, J lost 5 bases, and 13 bases stayed unmatched.

The source of this sequence is a woman aged 40 to 50 with Graves' ophthalmopathy. The rearrangement links TRBV7-9 to TRBJ2-7, with 9 bases that match TRBD1. Sequencing input: blood. The CDR3 DNA follows: TGTGCCAGCAGCGAGAACTTCTTGGGACAGGGCCACGAGCAGTACTTC. It is translated as CASSENFLGQGHEQYF. Based on the CDR3 plus reference TRBV7-9 and TRBJ2-7, the full variable domain is DTGVSQNPRHKITKRGQNVTFRCDPISEHNRLYWYRQTLGQGPEFLTYFQNEAQLEKSRLLSDRFSAERPKGSFSTLEIQRTEQGDSAMYLCASSENFLGQGHEQYFGPGTRLTVT.